The TCR beta chain under discussion was sequenced for a study of technical replicates of blood from several donors. Only in-frame clones appear in the TCRdb table, and some are missing; sequencing was by immunoSEQ multiplex PCR. The repertoire consists of about 64,000 clones, with around 88% occurring once and the leading ten covering about 4.9%. This clone was observed once. CDR3 length: 14 residues. V gave up 4 bases and J gave up 2 bases; unmatched junction bases: 4. Germline V lookup: CDR1 SGHDN, CDR2 FVKESK. Material for sequencing was PBMCs. The clonotype comes from a human donor in good health. Some clones in this sample may be carry-over from other donors' samples. The V and J genes are TRBV14 and TRBJ1-2, with 7 nucleotides matching TRBD1. The CDR3 sequence: CASSPMGQNYGYTF. The CDR3 DNA reads as TGTGCCAGCAGCCCTATGGGACAGAACTATGGCTACACCTTC.